The 27 T cell receptor beta chains reported below all come from one sample, sequenced in a study of blood T cell repertoires in COVID-19 (dated by TCRdb to 2020 to 2022). Receptor amplification or capture employed the immunoSEQ multiplex PCR assay. Imported from immuneACCESS, the table was reduced by TCRdb to in-frame sequences with V and J called. These copies leave out some clones; in studies compared against another copy, an unresolved V gene accounts for under half, and the cause of the remainder is not known. A total of about 230,000 clones appear in this sample, roughly 87% of them only once. The ten largest clones take up 10% to 13% of the sample. Material: PBMCs or T cells enriched from blood (not recorded which). The receptors come from a man aged 25 to 45 who had recovered from COVID-19.

The chain employs TRBV2 and TRBJ2-2, with 12 bases matching TRBD2. This CDR3 is 18 amino acids long. CDR1 and CDR2 (germline): SNHLY, FYNNEI. V was clipped by 5 bases and J by 4 bases; unmatched bases: 11. The CDR3 sequence is CASSPGLAGPGGTGELFF. The CDR3 coding sequence is TGTGCCAGCAGTCCGGGACTAGCGGGCCCAGGGGGCACCGGGGAGCTGTTTTTT.

This clone was detected only a few times. The chain couples TRBV7-2 to TRBJ1-2, with D possibly being TRBD1 (5 bases). V lost 5 bases, J lost 7 bases, and 23 bases lay in between. The CDR3 length is 16 residues. Germline V gene data show CDR1 as SGHTA and CDR2 as FQGNSA. This CDR3 is CASSPSRGSGIGGYTF. The CDR3 bases are TGTGCCAGCAGCCCGAGTAGGGGTAGCGGTATCGGTGGCTACACCTTC.

V is TRBV6-5 and J is TRBJ2-1; 8 bases align to TRBD2. V lost 5 bases and J lost 7; bases outside the gene matches: 4. The CDR3 is 13 amino acids. The germline V gene has CDR1 MNHEY and CDR2 SVGAGI. CDR3 region: CASSRGGPNEQFF. As DNA, the CDR3 is TGTGCCAGCAGTCGGGGGGGCCCTAATGAGCAGTTCTTC.

The J gene is TRBJ2-1, the V gene TRBV7-3; D not resolved. V gave up 1 base and J gave up 9 bases, with 19 bases separating them. From germline, CDR1 is SGHTA and CDR2 FQGTGA. The CDR3 length is 16 residues. CDR3 residues: CASSLNLRTAAVEQFF. The CDR3 nucleotides are TGTGCCAGCAGCTTAAATCTACGCACTGCCGCGGTTGAGCAGTTCTTC.

The V and J genes are TRBV6-5 and TRBJ1-3, with D unclear. This CDR3 has 15 amino acids. The V gene lost 7 bases and the J gene lost 0 bases, with 13 bases spanning the gap. Germline-derived CDR1 and CDR2 are MNHEY and SVGAGI. For the CDR3, the DNA is TGTGCCAGCACCGGGATGGGCGCCTCTGGAAACACCATATATTTT. This sequence encodes CASTGMGASGNTIYF.

This CDR3 is CAWSAGRLAFF. The DNA of the CDR3 is TGTGCCTGGAGCGCCGGCAGGCTGGCTTTCTTT. The J gene is TRBJ1-1, the V gene TRBV30; D remains ambiguous. This CDR3 spans 11 amino acids. V lost 3 bases, J lost 11 bases, and 13 bases lay in between. The germline CDR1 and CDR2 sequences are GTSNPN and SVGIG (reference sequence).

The chain links TRBV10-3 to TRBJ1-1, with 7 positions matching TRBD1. Germline V lookup: CDR1 ENHRY, CDR2 SYGVKD. The CDR3 sequence is 14 residues long. With V trimmed by 4 bases and J by 8 bases, 10 bases remained unmatched. CDR3 amino acids: CAISGRGGGGEAFF. CDR3 sequence (DNA): TGTGCCATCAGTGGTCGTGGAGGGGGCGGCGAAGCTTTCTTT.

V is TRBV6-2 or TRBV6-3 and J is TRBJ1-5; D is possibly TRBD1 (6 bases). V was trimmed by 0 bases and J by 2 bases, leaving 11 bases between them. Germline V gene sequence: CDR1 MNHEY, CDR2 SVGEGT. The CDR3 spans 16 residues. The chain's CDR3 is CASSYSAGAGNQPQHF. CDR3 nucleotides: TGTGCCAGCAGTTACTCGGCAGGGGCGGGCAATCAGCCCCAGCATTTT.

The V gene is TRBV18, the J gene TRBJ2-3; D is uncertain. The CDR3 has 15 residues. The germline CDR1 and CDR2 sequences are KGHSH and LQKENI. Trimming took 1 base from V and 2 from J, leaving 10 bases between them. CDR3 loop: CASSPLSSYTDTQYF. CDR3 DNA: TGTGCCAGCTCACCACTTTCCTCTTACACAGATACGCAGTATTTT.

A few counts support this clone. The chain has TRBV6-6 and TRBJ2-1; D ambiguous. Trimming shortened V by 3 bases and J by 5 bases, and 8 bases separated the two germline ends. Per the germline V gene, CDR1 is MNHNY and CDR2 is SVGAGI (reference sequence). The CDR3 runs 13 residues. The CDR3 sequence is CASSYLENNEQFF. Written as DNA, the CDR3 is TGTGCCAGCAGTTATCTGGAGAACAATGAGCAGTTCTTC.

This rearrangement joins TRBV9 to TRBJ2-6; weak D call: TRBD1 (5 bases). Looked up from germline, CDR1 is SGDLS and CDR2 is YYNGEE. The CDR3 length is 16 residues. V shed 0 bases and J shed 2 bases, with 9 bases lying between them. The CDR3 loop is CASSVGDSPGANVLTF. CDR3 bases: TGTGCCAGCAGCGTAGGTGACAGCCCTGGGGCCAACGTCCTGACTTTC.

The chain carries TRBV5-1 and TRBJ2-1; 7 bases align to TRBD1. The V gene's germline CDR1 is SGHRS and CDR2 YFSETQ. Trimming removed 3 bases from V and 4 bases from J; junction bases left unmatched: 10. This CDR3 spans 16 amino acids. Here the CDR3 reads CASSYGSGQVYNEQFF. The CDR3, as DNA: TGCGCCAGCAGCTACGGAAGTGGACAGGTTTACAATGAGCAGTTCTTC.

The chain couples TRBV4-1 to TRBJ1-1; 9 bases align to TRBD1. Germline trimming cut 7 bases from V and 3 bases from J; bases unmatched to any gene: 9. The CDR3 contains 15 residues. Germline V gene sequence: CDR1 MGHRA, CDR2 YSYEKL. CDR3 amino acids: CASKTRTGEDTEAFF. Written as DNA, the CDR3 is TGCGCCAGCAAAACAAGGACAGGGGAGGACACTGAAGCTTTCTTT.

Only one count was recorded for this clone. V usage is TRBV27 and J usage is TRBJ1-2; the D gene is possibly TRBD1 (6 bases). The length of the CDR3 is 13 residues. Germline V gene sequence: CDR1 MNHEY, CDR2 SMNVEV (reference sequence). Trimming removed 3 bases at V and 7 bases at J, with 12 bases between. The CDR3 sequence: CASSLGAGGGYTF. The DNA for the CDR3 is TGTGCCAGCAGTTTGGGGGCTGGGGGTGGCTACACCTTC.

V and J are TRBV2 and TRBJ1-2; TRBD1 matches 10 bases. Per the germline V gene, CDR1 is SNHLY and CDR2 is FYNNEI. The CDR3 consists of 13 residues. The V gene end was trimmed by 6 bases and the J gene end by 8 bases; junction bases not matched to a gene: 6. CDR3 nucleotides: TGTGCCAGCAGGCAAAAGACAGGGGGCGGCTACACCTTC. It encodes CASRQKTGGGYTF.

This chain connects TRBV6-5 to TRBJ1-4; D unresolved. Germline CDR1 MNHEY, CDR2 SVGAGI. V was pared by 4 bases and J by 6 bases, with 9 bases between. The CDR3 length is 13 residues. CDR3 DNA: TGTGCCAGCAGTTTTCACAGATATGAAAAACTGTTTTTT. Translated: CASSFHRYEKLFF.

V and J are TRBV4-2 and TRBJ1-5; D unresolved. V dropped 0 bases and J dropped 6 bases, with 15 bases sitting between them. CDR1 and CDR2 from the germline V gene are LGHNA and YNFKEQ. There are 16 residues in the CDR3. CDR3 DNA: TGTGCCAGCAGCCAAGATCGGGATTCGGGATTTCAGCCCCAGCATTTT. It is translated as CASSQDRDSGFQPQHF.

This clone was detected a few times. V and J are TRBV2 and TRBJ1-6; perhaps TRBD1 as D (5 bases). Looked up from germline, CDR1 is SNHLY and CDR2 is FYNNEI. This CDR3 is 14 amino acids long. V was cut by 2 bases and J by 10 bases, with 12 bases left in between. CDR3 nucleotides: TGTGCCAGCAGTGAACGGACAATCCGGTCACCCCTCCACTTT. It specifies CASSERTIRSPLHF.

This chain links TRBV3-1 (or the pseudogene TRBV3-2) with TRBJ2-3; D is perhaps TRBD2 (5 bases). The V end lost 5 bases, the J end lost 6 bases, and 12 bases lay between the germline ends. CDR3 length: 13 amino acids. Per germline, CDR1 LGHDT and CDR2 YNNKEL (reference sequence). The CDR3 DNA follows: TGTGCCAGCAGCTCCTACGGGGTGGATACGCAGTATTTT. Its translation is CASSSYGVDTQYF.

The CDR3, as DNA: TGTGCCAGCAGCCAACTAGGATATACGCAGTATTTT. Its translation is CASSQLGYTQYF. This chain uses TRBV14 with TRBJ2-3; D unresolved. V lost 2 bases to trimming and J lost 7 bases, with 7 bases between them. The CDR3 totals 12 residues. Germline loops: CDR1 SGHDN, CDR2 FVKESK.

J is TRBJ1-2 and V is TRBV11-2, with D possibly matching TRBD1 (6 bases). CDR1 and CDR2 from the germline V gene are SGHAT and FQNNGV. This CDR3 is 16 amino acids long. The germline V and J ends were trimmed by 5 bases and 2 bases, with 18 bases remaining between them. This chain's CDR3 is CASSREGGAPNYGYTF. The DNA for the CDR3 is TGTGCCAGCAGCCGCGAGGGGGGGGCGCCCAACTATGGCTACACCTTC. Variable domain in full (rest from reference TRBV11-2 and TRBJ1-2): EAGVAQSPRYKIIEKRQSVAFWCNPISGHATLYWYQQILGQGPKLLIQFQNNGVVDDSQLPKDRFSAERLKGVDSTLKIQPAKLEDSAVYLCASSREGGAPNYGYTFGSGTRLTVV.

The J gene is TRBJ1-1, the V gene TRBV2, with TRBD1 as a possible D gene (5 bases). The length of the CDR3 is 12 residues. Trimming pared 8 bases from V and 4 bases from J, leaving 11 bases between. Germline assignment: CDR1 SNHLY and CDR2 FYNNEI. The CDR3 nucleotides are TGTGCCAGCTCGGGGGGTCCCACTGAAGCTTTCTTT. Translation gives CASSGGPTEAFF.

This chain joins TRBV11-1 and TRBJ2-1, with 9 bases lining up with TRBD1. The CDR3 extends over 13 amino acids. The germline V gene has CDR1 SGHAT and CDR2 FQDESV (reference sequence). The J segment lost 8 bases and the V segment lost 6 bases, leaving 5 bases of the junction unmatched. This CDR3 is CASRHRGRDEQFF. CDR3 in DNA: TGTGCCAGCAGGCACAGGGGGCGGGATGAGCAGTTCTTC.

This sequence joins TRBV11-2 and TRBJ1-6; weak D call: TRBD1 (6 bases). The CDR3 contains 14 residues. Germline V gives CDR1 SGHAT, CDR2 FQNNGV. Trimming shortened V by 2 bases and J by 6 bases, and 8 bases separated the two germline ends. CDR3 DNA sequence: TGTGCCAGCAGCTTAATACAGGGTAATTCACCCCTCCACTTT. As protein: CASSLIQGNSPLHF.

The genes are TRBV6-5 and TRBJ2-7, with a weak D call TRBD1 (6 bases). This CDR3 contains 16 residues. Germline CDR1 reads MNHEY; CDR2 reads SVGAGI. V was cut by 2 bases and J by 0 bases, with 14 bases left in between. The CDR3 sequence: CASSYNSGTYSYEQYF. In nucleotides, the CDR3 is TGTGCCAGCAGTTACAATTCCGGGACATACTCCTACGAGCAGTACTTC.

The count of this clone is one. The chain uses TRBV27 and TRBJ1-2, with 9 bases that match TRBD1. J lost 5 bases, V lost 6 bases, and 10 bases had no gene match. The CDR3 totals 15 residues. Germline CDR1 MNHEY, CDR2 SMNVEV (reference sequence). The CDR3 nucleotides are TGTGCCAGCAGCACTACAGGGGGCGCCGGGTATGGCTACACCTTC. Translating gives CASSTTGGAGYGYTF.

V usage is TRBV6-5 and J usage is TRBJ1-1; D is unclear. V was clipped by 2 bases and J by 5 bases, with 15 bases between them. Germline values: CDR1 MNHEY, CDR2 SVGAGI. The CDR3 loop spans 15 amino acids. The CDR3 DNA follows: TGTGCCAGCAGTTACCGGAAGGTAGCTGGGACTGAAGCTTTCTTT. This encodes CASSYRKVAGTEAFF.